The T cell receptor beta chain described here comes from a study of T cells in Graves' hyperthyroidism and ophthalmopathy. The study's findings and limits: Separation of ophthalmopathy from stable hyperthyroidism was achieved by a 13 V-J model. Ophthalmopathy onset followed model prediction by a median about 6.5 months.

Amplified regions were TCR beta CDR3 sequences from RNA transcripts. An initial round of RT-PCR targeting the TCR CDR3 relied on the HTBI primer set. TCRdb reprocessed the multiplex PCR reads via MiXCR and lists one record per CDR3 protein. The profile shows 750,000 to 900,000 distinct CDR3 sequences, 38% of them singletons. This clonotype was seen a few times. The antigen remains unidentified. Germline V CDR1 and CDR2: LGHNA, YNFKEQ. V dropped 3 bases and J dropped 6 bases, with 9 bases sitting between them. The CDR3 length is 12 residues. Orbital computed tomography, thyroid ultrasound, serum thyroxine and TRAb, and clinical symptoms together informed the diagnoses.

The TCR originated in a man younger than 30 with Graves' hyperthyroidism. The gene calls are TRBV4-2 and TRBJ2-7; perhaps TRBD2 as D (6 bases). The source material was blood. The CDR3 sequence is CASSQYSGEQYF. The CDR3 DNA reads as TGTGCCAGCAGCCAGTATAGCGGCGAGCAGTACTTC.